One sample yielded the 25 T cell receptor beta chains listed below, sequenced in a study of T cell responses to AZD1222 COVID-19 vaccine. Generated by immunoSEQ multiplex PCR, the TCRdb table keeps only in-frame clones and is missing some. The data contain 75,000 to 80,000 clones, approximately 80% of them seen just once; the ten biggest clones take up approximately 27%. Sequenced here: peripheral blood, sampled 28 days after the second dose of the MenACWY control vaccine. The source of these receptors is an adult who received the MenACWY meningococcal vaccine as a control.

The chain employs TRBV2 and TRBJ2-1; D is unresolved. Germline CDR1 is SNHLY and CDR2 is FYNNEI. The CDR3 spans 13 residues. V was pared by 7 bases and J by 3 bases, with 10 bases between. DNA of the CDR3: TGTGCCAGCACCGAAAGCTACTACAATGAGCAGTTCTTC. It is translated as CASTESYYNEQFF. Based on the CDR3 plus reference TRBV2 and TRBJ2-1, the full variable domain is EPEVTQTPSHQVTQMGQEVILRCVPISNHLYFYWYRQILGQKVEFLVSFYNNEISEKSEIFDDQFSVERPDGSNFTLKIRSTKLEDSAMYFCASTESYYNEQFFGPGTRLTVL.

In this sample, this clone turned up a few times. The chain carries TRBV5-8 and TRBJ2-7; 11 positions agree with TRBD1. Germline loops: CDR1 SGHTS, CDR2 YDEGEE. The trim removed 3 bases at V and 7 bases at J, leaving 3 bases unmatched. The CDR3 length is 13 residues. This CDR3 reads CASSWTGGDEQYF. CDR3 DNA sequence: TGTGCCAGCAGCTGGACAGGGGGCGATGAGCAGTACTTC. Drawing the rest from reference TRBV5-8 and TRBJ2-7, the complete variable domain is EAGVTQSPTHLIKTRGQQATLRCSPISGHTSVYWYQQALGLGLQFLLWYDEGEERNRGNFPPRFSGRQFPNYSSELNVNALELEDSALYLCASSWTGGDEQYFGPGTRLTVT.

V usage is TRBV7-3 and J usage is TRBJ2-7; 8 bases agree with TRBD2. The CDR3 has 14 residues. Germline V gene data show CDR1 as SGHTA and CDR2 as FQGTGA. The ends lost 5 bases at V and 2 bases at J; junction bases unmatched: 5. The CDR3 here is CASSPGGGPYEQYF. The CDR3 DNA is TGTGCCAGCAGCCCCGGGGGGGGGCCCTACGAGCAGTACTTC.

This chain links TRBV28 with TRBJ2-2; perhaps TRBD2 as D (6 bases). V was trimmed by 1 base and J by 0 bases, leaving 9 bases between them. The length of the CDR3 is 16 residues. Germline V gene lookup returns CDR1 MDHEN and CDR2 SYDVKM. This CDR3 is CASSLSLAANTGELFF. CDR3 DNA: TGTGCCAGCAGTTTATCACTAGCCGCGAACACCGGGGAGCTGTTTTTT.

This clone was observed a single time. This sequence joins TRBV27 and TRBJ1-6, with 8 bases matching TRBD1. This CDR3 comprises 13 residues. J gave up 11 bases and V 8 bases, and 8 bases lay outside the gene matches. Germline CDR1 and CDR2: MNHEY and SMNVEV (reference sequence). The CDR3 DNA reads TGTGCCAGCGGACGGACAGGGCTCCCACCCCTCCACTTT. Amino acid sequence: CASGRTGLPPLHF.

Comments on this clone: Other DNA variants within this sample encode the same CDR3. CDR3 region: CASSPGANEKLFF. Here the CDR3 DNA reads TGTGCCAGCTCACCGGGCGCGAATGAAAAACTGTTTTTT. This chain uses TRBV18 with TRBJ1-4; D remains ambiguous. Per germline, CDR1 KGHSH and CDR2 LQKENI. V was pared by 3 bases and J by 5 bases, with 7 bases between. This CDR3 comprises 13 residues.

The chain recombines TRBV19 with TRBJ1-5; D might be TRBD1 (5 bases). Trimming shortened V by 6 bases and J by 3 bases, and 12 bases separated the two germline ends. Germline V gene sequence: CDR1 LNHDA, CDR2 SQIVND (reference sequence). The CDR3 length is 14 residues. This CDR3 reads CASSPGQFNQPQHF. The CDR3 DNA reads as TGTGCCAGTAGCCCCGGACAATTCAATCAGCCCCAGCATTTT.

The rearrangement links TRBV27 to TRBJ1-1, with a tentative D call TRBD1 (5 bases). Trimming left V 6 bases short and J 4 bases short, with 15 bases between. Germline CDR1 reads MNHEY; CDR2 reads SMNVEV (reference sequence). This CDR3 has 14 amino acids. CDR3 in DNA: TGTGCCAGCAGAAGCGGGGGGGGGTTCACTGAAGCTTTCTTT. It yields the protein CASRSGGGFTEAFF.

The chain recombines TRBV28 with TRBJ2-7; TRBD1 matches at 9 bases. Trimming cost V 6 bases and J 7 bases; bases outside gene matches: 7. This CDR3 has 13 amino acids. Germline CDR1 is MDHEN and CDR2 is SYDVKM. In DNA, the CDR3 is TGTGCCAGCAGGGGACAGGGAGGAAGAGAGCAGTACTTC. This codes for CASRGQGGREQYF.

This clone was recorded a few times. The chain links TRBV7-2 to TRBJ2-2; TRBD1 is a possible D gene (6 bases). In germline, CDR1 is SGHTA, CDR2 FQGNSA. The V end was cut by 4 bases, the J end by 0 bases, with 12 bases between. The CDR3 is made up of 16 amino acids. The CDR3 coding sequence is TGTGCCAGCAGCTCCCGGGGACAAGCGAACACCGGGGAGCTGTTTTTT. The encoded protein is CASSSRGQANTGELFF.

V gene TRBV7-9 combines with J gene TRBJ1-5; maybe TRBD1 (5 bases). V was shortened by 5 bases and J by 6 bases, with 14 bases between the two germline ends. Per the germline V gene, CDR1 is SEHNR and CDR2 is FQNEAQ (reference sequence). The CDR3 consists of 14 residues. CDR3 DNA: TGTGCCAGCAGCCACGAAGGGGCCGGTCAGCCCCAGCATTTT. Its protein product is CASSHEGAGQPQHF.

This chain connects TRBV25-1 to TRBJ1-4; no firm D call. Between the trimmed V and J ends, which lost 4 bases and 0 bases, there was a span of 6 bases. CDR1 is MGHDK and CDR2 is SYGVNS in the germline V gene. The CDR3 is 14 residues long. This CDR3 is CASSGGATNEKLFF. In nucleotides, the CDR3 is TGTGCCAGCAGTGGGGGTGCAACTAATGAAAAACTGTTTTTT. Complete variable domain (other parts from reference TRBV25-1 and TRBJ1-4): EADIYQTPRYLVIGTGKKITLECSQTMGHDKMYWYQQDPGMELHLIHYSYGVNSTEKGDLSSESTVSRIRTEHFPLTLESARPSHTSQYLCASSGGATNEKLFFGSGTQLSVL.

The rearrangement joins TRBV19 to TRBJ1-5; 7 bases match TRBD1. Germline V gene lookup returns CDR1 LNHDA and CDR2 SQIVND (reference sequence). V was clipped by 8 bases and J by 0 bases; unmatched bases: 13. The CDR3 runs 17 residues. The CDR3 bases are TGTGCCAGTTCCGCTACCGGGACAGATTATAGCAATCAGCCCCAGCATTTT. Protein product: CASSATGTDYSNQPQHF.

The chain carries TRBV2 and TRBJ1-3, with no clear D. The length of the CDR3 is 17 residues. CDR1 SNHLY and CDR2 FYNNEI come from the germline V gene. Trimming pared 2 bases from V and 0 bases from J, leaving 14 bases between. The CDR3 loop reads CASSETLRMLSGNTIYF. The CDR3 DNA reads TGTGCCAGCAGTGAAACTCTGCGGATGCTCTCTGGAAACACCATATATTTT.

The chain employs TRBV19 and TRBJ2-2; D is uncertain. V dropped 3 bases and J dropped 5 bases, with 7 bases sitting between them. Germline values: CDR1 LNHDA, CDR2 SQIVND (reference sequence). This CDR3 has 13 amino acids. CDR3 sequence reads: CASSIQSTGELFF. CDR3 in DNA: TGTGCCAGTAGTATTCAAAGTACCGGGGAGCTGTTTTTT.

This clone was seen once. The rearrangement links TRBV27 to TRBJ1-5, with 7 positions matching TRBD1. V shed 5 bases and J 2 bases; nucleotides not matched to a gene: 3. From germline, CDR1 is MNHEY and CDR2 SMNVEV (reference sequence). There are 14 residues in the CDR3. CDR3 region: CASSPGTGNQPQHF. The CDR3 DNA follows: TGTGCCAGCAGTCCCGGGACAGGCAATCAGCCCCAGCATTTT.

This rearrangement joins TRBV29-1 to TRBJ1-4, with 9 bases aligning to TRBD1. CDR3 length equals 12 residues. Trimming cost V 7 bases and J 8 bases; bases outside gene matches: 5. Germline V gene sequence: CDR1 SQVTM, CDR2 ANQGSEA. CDR3 loop: CSAGQGGEKLFF. Written as DNA, the CDR3 is TGCAGCGCGGGACAGGGTGGAGAAAAACTGTTTTTT.

The rearrangement links TRBV2 to TRBJ1-5; D might be TRBD1 (5 bases). CDR3 length: 14 amino acids. The V end was cut by 4 bases, the J end by 6 bases, with 13 bases between. Germline V CDR1 and CDR2: SNHLY, FYNNEI. The CDR3 DNA is TGTGCCAGCAGTGTTGGGGGGAACGGTCAGCCCCAGCATTTT. Protein sequence: CASSVGGNGQPQHF.

This chain joins TRBV7-2 and TRBJ1-3; D uncertain. The V gene lost 5 bases and the J gene lost 0 bases, with 11 bases spanning the gap. The CDR3 sequence is 15 residues long. Germline CDR1 is SGHTA and CDR2 is FQGNSA. CDR3 region: CASSPSGISGNTIYF. CDR3 DNA sequence: TGTGCCAGCAGCCCTAGTGGGATCTCTGGAAACACCATATATTTT.

V is TRBV7-6 and J is TRBJ2-1; 11 bases match TRBD2. CDR1 and CDR2 (germline): SGHVS, FNYEAQ. There are 15 residues in the CDR3. V shed 5 bases and J 9 bases; nucleotides not matched to a gene: 9. CDR3 region: CASSATSGGIGEQFF. CDR3 DNA sequence: TGTGCCAGCAGCGCCACTAGCGGGGGAATTGGTGAGCAGTTCTTC.

The chain combines TRBV28 with TRBJ1-5, with a possible D match to TRBD1 (5 bases). CDR1 is MDHEN and CDR2 is SYDVKM in the germline V gene. Between the trimmed V and J ends, which lost 3 bases and 3 bases, there was a span of 12 bases. The CDR3 is made up of 15 amino acids. CDR3 in DNA: TGTGCCAGCAGTTTTGAGGGGTATAACAATCAGCCCCAGCATTTT. This translates into CASSFEGYNNQPQHF.

J is TRBJ2-7 and V is TRBV10-2; 8 nucleotides line up with TRBD2. The CDR3 contains 16 residues. CDR1 is WSHSY and CDR2 is SAAADI in the germline V gene. With 6 bases clipped from V and 0 bases from J, the junction kept 10 bases outside the gene matches. The CDR3 region has the DNA TGCGCCAGCAGACTTAATAACGGGGGGGGCTCCTACGAGCAGTACTTC. This sequence encodes CASRLNNGGGSYEQYF.

This clone occurred once. DNA for the CDR3: TGTGCCAGCAGCCCCTTCCGGGACAGGGGCGGCTACACCTTC. Translating it yields CASSPFRDRGGYTF. The chain couples TRBV6-2 or TRBV6-3 to TRBJ1-2, with 10 bases matching TRBD1. The CDR3 loop spans 14 amino acids. CDR1 MNHEY and CDR2 SVGEGT come from the germline V gene. Losses at the gene ends were 6 bases for V and 8 bases for J; bases not matched to a gene: 9.

The chain is built from TRBV6-5 and TRBJ1-4; D is perhaps TRBD1 (6 bases). CDR1 is MNHEY and CDR2 is SVGAGI in the germline V gene. V was shortened by 7 bases and J by 2 bases, with 11 bases between the two germline ends. This CDR3 has 14 residues. The CDR3 region has the DNA TGTGCCAGCACCAGGGGCTCTACTAATGAAAAACTGTTTTTT. As protein: CASTRGSTNEKLFF.

Only a few counts were recorded for this clone. The V gene is TRBV29-1, the J gene TRBJ1-1; 10 bases are a match to TRBD1. The CDR3 is made up of 12 amino acids. CDR1 is SQVTM, CDR2 ANQGSEA, per germline. The junction had 4 bases not matched to a gene; V was cut back by 7 bases and J by 5 bases. The CDR3 loop reads CSAGQGTTEAFF. The CDR3 nucleotides read TGCAGCGCGGGACAGGGGACTACTGAAGCTTTCTTT.